One TCR beta chain is described in this entry. This sample stems from a study of blood T cell repertoires in COVID-19. Study at large: T cells, B-cell-depleted T cells, or PBMCs supplied cDNA or gDNA.

CDR1 MDHEN and CDR2 SYDVKM come from the germline V gene. This CDR3 is built from 15 residues. V lost 2 bases and J lost 4; bases outside the gene matches: 4. Original processing notes: Reference gene primers were amplified, and this amplification served to estimate nucleated cell counts. TCRdb's copy holds only in-frame clones and misses some; the assay was immunoSEQ multiplex PCR. That table furnishes V, J and clone size, whereas the DNA furnished D and trimming. The repertoire holds about 43,000 clones, with roughly 87% as singletons. The specimen was peripheral blood. The sequence came from a woman of 80 years or more with active COVID-19. The chain carries TRBV28 and TRBJ1-3, with 8 bases identical to TRBD1. The CDR3 DNA reads as TGTGCCAGCAGTTTAGGGGGACAGGTCGGAAACACCATATATTTT. It yields the protein CASSLGGQVGNTIYF.